This TCR beta chain was captured by sequencing in a study of blood T cell repertoires in COVID-19. Study-level information: Collection of acute and convalescent COVID-19 samples took place in the United States, Italy and Spain. PBMCs, B-cell-depleted T cells, or T cells provided the cDNA or gDNA that made up the material.

V lost 2 bases to trimming and J lost 8 bases; unmatched junction nucleotides: 5. This CDR3 is built from 14 residues. The germline CDR1 and CDR2 sequences are MNHEY and SVGAGI. This clone showed up just a few times. In the original processing: The assay estimated nucleated cells by amplifying reference gene primers. Some clones are missing from TCRdb's copy, which holds only in-frame ones; the method was immunoSEQ multiplex PCR. The DNA was the basis for D and trimming; V, J and clone size are from that table. This sample has just under 45,000 clones, with 84% found just once. The sequenced material came from peripheral blood. This TCR was sampled from a human donor in a cohort sampled during active COVID-19. The chain recombines TRBV6-5 with TRBJ1-2; 10 positions match TRBD1. CDR3 sequence (DNA): TGTGCCAGCAGTTACCGGGGACAGGGGTCCGGCTACACCTTC. It translates to CASSYRGQGSGYTF.